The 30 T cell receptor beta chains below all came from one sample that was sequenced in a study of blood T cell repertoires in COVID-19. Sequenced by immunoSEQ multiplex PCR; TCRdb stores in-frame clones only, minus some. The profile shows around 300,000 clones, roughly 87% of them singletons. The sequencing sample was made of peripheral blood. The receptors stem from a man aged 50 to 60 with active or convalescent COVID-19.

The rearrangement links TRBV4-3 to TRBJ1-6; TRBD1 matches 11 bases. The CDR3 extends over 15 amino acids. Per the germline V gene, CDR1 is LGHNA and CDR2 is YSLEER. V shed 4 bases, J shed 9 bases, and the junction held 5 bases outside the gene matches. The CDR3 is CASSRGQGASSPLHF. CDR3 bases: TGCGCCAGCAGCCGAGGACAGGGGGCAAGTTCACCCCTCCACTTT.

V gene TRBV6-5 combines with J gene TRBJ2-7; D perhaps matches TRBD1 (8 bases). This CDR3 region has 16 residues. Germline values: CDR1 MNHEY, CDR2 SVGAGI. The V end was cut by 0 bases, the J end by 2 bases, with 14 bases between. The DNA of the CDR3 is TGTGCCAGCAGTTACTCGTTACAGGGGGGGGCCTACGAGCAGTACTTC. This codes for CASSYSLQGGAYEQYF.

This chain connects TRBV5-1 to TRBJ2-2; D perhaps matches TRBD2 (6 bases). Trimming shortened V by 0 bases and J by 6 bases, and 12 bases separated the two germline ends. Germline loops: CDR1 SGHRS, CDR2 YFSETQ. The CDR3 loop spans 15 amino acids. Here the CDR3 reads CASSLVVREAGELFF. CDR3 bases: TGCGCCAGCAGCTTGGTTGTCAGGGAGGCCGGGGAGCTGTTTTTT.

The CDR3 DNA reads TGTGCCAGCAGCCCACCGGCGGGGAACACTGAAGCTTTCTTT. Its translation: CASSPPAGNTEAFF. J is TRBJ1-1 and V is TRBV6-5; D remains ambiguous. The CDR3 runs 14 residues. Germline V gives CDR1 MNHEY, CDR2 SVGAGI. The ends were cut back, 6 bases at V and 1 base at J, with 12 bases in the middle.

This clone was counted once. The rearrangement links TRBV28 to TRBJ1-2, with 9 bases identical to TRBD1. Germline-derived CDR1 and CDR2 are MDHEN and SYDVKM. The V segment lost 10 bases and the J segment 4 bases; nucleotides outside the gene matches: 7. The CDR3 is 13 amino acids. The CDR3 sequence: CAIMTGGIYGYTF. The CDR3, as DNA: TGTGCCATAATGACAGGGGGAATCTATGGCTACACCTTC.

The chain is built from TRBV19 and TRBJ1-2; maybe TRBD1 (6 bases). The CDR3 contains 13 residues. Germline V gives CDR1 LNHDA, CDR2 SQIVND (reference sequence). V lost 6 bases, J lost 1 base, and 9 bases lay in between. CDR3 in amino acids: CASSLDSNYGYTF. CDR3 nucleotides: TGTGCCAGTAGCCTGGACAGTAACTATGGCTACACCTTC.

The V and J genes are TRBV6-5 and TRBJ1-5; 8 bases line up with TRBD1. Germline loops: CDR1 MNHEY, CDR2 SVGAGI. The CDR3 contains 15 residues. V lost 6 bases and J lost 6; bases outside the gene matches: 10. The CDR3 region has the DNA TGTGCCAGCAGCCCCCAGGGGGCTATGGGTCAGCCCCAGCATTTT. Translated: CASSPQGAMGQPQHF.

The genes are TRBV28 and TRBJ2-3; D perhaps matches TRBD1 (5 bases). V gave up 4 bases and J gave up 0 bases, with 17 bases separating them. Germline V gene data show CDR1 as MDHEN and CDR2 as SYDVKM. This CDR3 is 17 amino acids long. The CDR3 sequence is CASSSVGQGSSTDTQYF. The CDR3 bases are TGTGCCAGCAGTTCTGTAGGGCAGGGCTCTAGCACAGATACGCAGTATTTT.

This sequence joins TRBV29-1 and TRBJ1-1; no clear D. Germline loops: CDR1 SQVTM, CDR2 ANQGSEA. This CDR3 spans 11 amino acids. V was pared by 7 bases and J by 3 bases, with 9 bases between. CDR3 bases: TGCAGCGGCTCCCAGGACACTGAAGCTTTCTTT. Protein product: CSGSQDTEAFF. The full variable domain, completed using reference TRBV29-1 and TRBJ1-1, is SAVISQKPSRDICQRGTSLTIQCQVDSQVTMMFWYRQQPGQSLTLIATANQGSEATYESGFVIDKFPISRPNLTFSTLTVSNMSPEDSSIYLCSGSQDTEAFFGQGTRLTVV.

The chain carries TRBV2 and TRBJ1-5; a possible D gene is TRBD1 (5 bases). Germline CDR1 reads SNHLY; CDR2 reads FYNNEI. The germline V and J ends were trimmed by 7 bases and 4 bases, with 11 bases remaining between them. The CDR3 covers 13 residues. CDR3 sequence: CASMTDVNQPQHF. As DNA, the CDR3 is TGTGCCAGCATGACAGATGTAAATCAGCCCCAGCATTTT.

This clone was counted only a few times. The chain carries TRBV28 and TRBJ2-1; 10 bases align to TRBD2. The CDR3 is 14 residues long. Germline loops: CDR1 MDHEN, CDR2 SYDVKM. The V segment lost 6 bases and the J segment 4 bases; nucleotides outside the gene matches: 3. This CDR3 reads CASRDSGGYNEQFF. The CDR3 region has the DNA TGTGCCAGCAGGGATAGCGGGGGGTACAATGAGCAGTTCTTC. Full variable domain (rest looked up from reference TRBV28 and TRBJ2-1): DVKVTQSSRYLVKRTGEKVFLECVQDMDHENMFWYRQDPGLGLRLIYFSYDVKMKEKGDIPEGYSVSREKKERFSLILESASTNQTSMYLCASRDSGGYNEQFFGPGTRLTVL.

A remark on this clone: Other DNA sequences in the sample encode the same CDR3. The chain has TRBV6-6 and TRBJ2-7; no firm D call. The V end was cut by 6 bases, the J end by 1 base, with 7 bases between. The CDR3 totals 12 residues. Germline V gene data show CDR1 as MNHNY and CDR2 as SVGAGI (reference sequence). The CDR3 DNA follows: TGTGCCAGCAGCCCCGCGTCCTACGAGCAGTACTTC. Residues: CASSPASYEQYF.

The CDR3 loop reads CASSVSGGVDYGYTF. CDR3 in DNA: TGTGCCAGCAGCGTTTCGGGAGGGGTGGACTATGGCTACACCTTC. This rearrangement joins TRBV9 to TRBJ1-2, with D perhaps matching TRBD1 (5 bases). The CDR3 loop spans 15 amino acids. CDR1 and CDR2 from the germline V gene are SGDLS and YYNGEE. V lost 2 bases and J 3 bases, leaving 14 bases between the germline ends.

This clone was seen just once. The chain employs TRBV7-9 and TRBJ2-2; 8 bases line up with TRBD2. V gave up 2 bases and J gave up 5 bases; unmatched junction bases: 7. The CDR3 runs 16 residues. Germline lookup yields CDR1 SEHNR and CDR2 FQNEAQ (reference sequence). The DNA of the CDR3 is TGTGCCAGCAGCTTATTCGGGGGGGCGCGGACCGGGGAGCTGTTTTTT. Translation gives CASSLFGGARTGELFF.

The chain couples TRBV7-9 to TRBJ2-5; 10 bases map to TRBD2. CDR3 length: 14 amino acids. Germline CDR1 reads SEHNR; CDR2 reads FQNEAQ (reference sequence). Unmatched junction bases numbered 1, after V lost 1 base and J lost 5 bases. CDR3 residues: CASSLVLAGETQYF. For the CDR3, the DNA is TGTGCCAGCAGCTTAGTACTAGCGGGGGAGACCCAGTACTTC. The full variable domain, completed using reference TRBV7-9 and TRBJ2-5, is DTGVSQNPRHKITKRGQNVTFRCDPISEHNRLYWYRQTLGQGPEFLTYFQNEAQLEKSRLLSDRFSAERPKGSFSTLEIQRTEQGDSAMYLCASSLVLAGETQYFGPGTRLLVL.

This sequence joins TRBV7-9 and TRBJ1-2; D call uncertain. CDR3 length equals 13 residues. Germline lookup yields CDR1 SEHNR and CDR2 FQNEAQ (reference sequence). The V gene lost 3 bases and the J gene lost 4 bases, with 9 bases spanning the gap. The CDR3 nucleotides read TGTGCCAGCAGCTTTAGCCCGGCCTATGGCTACACCTTC. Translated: CASSFSPAYGYTF.

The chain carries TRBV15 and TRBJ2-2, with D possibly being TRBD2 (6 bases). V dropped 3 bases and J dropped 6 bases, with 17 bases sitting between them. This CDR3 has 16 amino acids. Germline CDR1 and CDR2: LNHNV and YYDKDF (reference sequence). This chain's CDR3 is CATSRGGYVVAGELFF. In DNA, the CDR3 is TGTGCCACCAGCAGGGGGGGTTATGTGGTTGCCGGGGAGCTGTTTTTT.

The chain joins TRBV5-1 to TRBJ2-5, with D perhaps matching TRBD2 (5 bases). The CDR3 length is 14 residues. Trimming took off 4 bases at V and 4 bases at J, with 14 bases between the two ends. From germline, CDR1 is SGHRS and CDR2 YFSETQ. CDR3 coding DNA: TGCGCCAGCAGCCCAGGACGGAGCGGAGAGACCCAGTACTTC. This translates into CASSPGRSGETQYF.

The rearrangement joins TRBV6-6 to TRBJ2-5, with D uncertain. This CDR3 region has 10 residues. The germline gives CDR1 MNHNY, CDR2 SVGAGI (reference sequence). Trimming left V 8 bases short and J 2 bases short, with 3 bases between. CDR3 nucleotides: TGTGCCAGCCGTCAAGAGACCCAGTACTTC. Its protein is CASRQETQYF.

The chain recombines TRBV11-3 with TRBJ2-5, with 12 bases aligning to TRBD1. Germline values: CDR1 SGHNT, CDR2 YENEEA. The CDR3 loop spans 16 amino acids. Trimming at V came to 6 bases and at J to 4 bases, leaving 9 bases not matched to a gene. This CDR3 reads CASSFTGTGGGETQYF. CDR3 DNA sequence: TGTGCCAGCAGTTTCACCGGGACAGGGGGCGGAGAGACCCAGTACTTC.

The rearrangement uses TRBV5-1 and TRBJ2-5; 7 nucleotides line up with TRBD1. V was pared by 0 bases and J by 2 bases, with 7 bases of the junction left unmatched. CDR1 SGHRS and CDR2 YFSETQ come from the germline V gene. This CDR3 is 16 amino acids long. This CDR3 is CASSLANTGEQETQYF. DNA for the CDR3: TGCGCCAGCAGCTTGGCCAATACAGGGGAACAAGAGACCCAGTACTTC.

DNA for the CDR3: TGTGCCAGCAGCAGGGATTTATCAGATACGCAGTATTTT. Its protein product is CASSRDLSDTQYF. The chain employs TRBV2 and TRBJ2-3; a possible D gene is TRBD1 (5 bases). The CDR3 consists of 13 residues. Germline V lookup: CDR1 SNHLY, CDR2 FYNNEI. V was trimmed by 6 bases and J by 4 bases, leaving 11 bases between them.

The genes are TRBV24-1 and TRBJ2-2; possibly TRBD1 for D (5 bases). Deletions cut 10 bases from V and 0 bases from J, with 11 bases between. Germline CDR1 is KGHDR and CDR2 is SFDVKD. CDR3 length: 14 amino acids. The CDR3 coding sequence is TGTGCCACTAAATCAGGGTCGAACACCGGGGAGCTGTTTTTT. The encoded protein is CATKSGSNTGELFF.

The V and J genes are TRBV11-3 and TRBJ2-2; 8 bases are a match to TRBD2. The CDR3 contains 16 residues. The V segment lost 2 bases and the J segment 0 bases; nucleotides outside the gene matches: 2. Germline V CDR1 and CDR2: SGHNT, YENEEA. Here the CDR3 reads CASSLTSGANTGELFF. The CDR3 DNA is TGTGCCAGCAGCTTAACTAGCGGAGCGAACACCGGGGAGCTGTTTTTT.

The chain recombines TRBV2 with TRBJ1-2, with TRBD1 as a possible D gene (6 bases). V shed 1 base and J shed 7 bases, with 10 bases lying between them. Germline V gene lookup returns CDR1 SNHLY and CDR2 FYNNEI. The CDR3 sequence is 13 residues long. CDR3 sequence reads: CASSEGEGVGYTF. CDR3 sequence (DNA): TGTGCCAGCAGTGAAGGGGAGGGGGTTGGCTACACCTTC.

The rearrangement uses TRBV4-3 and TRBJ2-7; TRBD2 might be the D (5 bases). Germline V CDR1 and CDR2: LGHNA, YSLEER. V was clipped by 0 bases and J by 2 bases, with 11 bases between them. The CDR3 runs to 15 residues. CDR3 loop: CASSQEITGTYEQYF. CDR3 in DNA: TGCGCCAGCAGCCAAGAAATCACGGGAACCTACGAGCAGTACTTC.

The CDR3 nucleotides are TGCGCCAGCAGCTTCGGTGTTTTGGAGGGTGAAGCTTTCTTT. This translates into CASSFGVLEGEAFF. The chain joins TRBV5-1 to TRBJ1-1; D is unresolved. The CDR3 is 14 amino acids. Between the trimmed V and J ends, which lost 2 bases and 7 bases, there was a span of 15 bases. Germline CDR1 reads SGHRS; CDR2 reads YFSETQ. Complete variable domain (other parts from reference TRBV5-1 and TRBJ1-1): KAGVTQTPRYLIKTRGQQVTLSCSPISGHRSVSWYQQTPGQGLQFLFEYFSETQRNKGNFPGRFSGRQFSNSRSEMNVSTLELGDSALYLCASSFGVLEGEAFFGQGTRLTVV.

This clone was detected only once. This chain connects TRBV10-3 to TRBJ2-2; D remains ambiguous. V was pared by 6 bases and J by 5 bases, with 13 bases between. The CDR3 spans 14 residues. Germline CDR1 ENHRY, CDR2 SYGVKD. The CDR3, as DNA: TGTGCCATCAGCCTGACCGTCGGGACCGGGGAGCTGTTTTTT. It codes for CAISLTVGTGELFF.

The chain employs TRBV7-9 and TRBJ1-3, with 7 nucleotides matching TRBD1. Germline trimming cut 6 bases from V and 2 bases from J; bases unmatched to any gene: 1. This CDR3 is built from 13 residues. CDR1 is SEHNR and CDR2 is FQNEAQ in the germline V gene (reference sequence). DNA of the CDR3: TGTGCCAGCAGAGGGGGCCCTGGAAACACCATATATTTT. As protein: CASRGGPGNTIYF.

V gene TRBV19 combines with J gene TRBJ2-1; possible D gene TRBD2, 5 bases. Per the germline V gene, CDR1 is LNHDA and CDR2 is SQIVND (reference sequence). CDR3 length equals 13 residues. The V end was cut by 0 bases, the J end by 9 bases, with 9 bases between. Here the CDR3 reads CASSIDQRSEQFF. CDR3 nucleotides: TGTGCCAGTAGTATAGATCAGCGGAGTGAGCAGTTCTTC.